This T cell receptor beta chain derives from a study of beta chain features in type 1 diabetes. Study findings and constraints: There was a moderate but significant shortening of TCRB CDR3s in all four CD4+ subsets of Type 1 diabetes patients.

The authors reverse transcribed all of the isolated RNA, so sequencing captured expressed TCRB transcripts. Assay used: immunoSEQ multiplex PCR; TCRdb lists only in-frame clones, some missing. The sample yields about 240,000 clones, roughly 13% seen once. Losses at the gene ends were 3 bases for V and 6 bases for J; bases not matched to a gene: 5. The CDR3 is made up of 15 amino acids. Germline V gives CDR1 SGHTA, CDR2 FQGNSA. This clone was observed a handful of times. Its target is unknown. Material: naive CD4+ T cells from blood. The rearrangement links TRBV7-2 to TRBJ2-2, with 9 bases aligning to TRBD1. This TCR was recovered from a man aged 25-45 years with type 1 diabetes. The CDR3 loop reads CASSLGTGRAGELFF. CDR3 DNA sequence: TGTGCCAGCAGCTTGGGGACAGGGAGGGCCGGGGAGCTGTTTTTT.